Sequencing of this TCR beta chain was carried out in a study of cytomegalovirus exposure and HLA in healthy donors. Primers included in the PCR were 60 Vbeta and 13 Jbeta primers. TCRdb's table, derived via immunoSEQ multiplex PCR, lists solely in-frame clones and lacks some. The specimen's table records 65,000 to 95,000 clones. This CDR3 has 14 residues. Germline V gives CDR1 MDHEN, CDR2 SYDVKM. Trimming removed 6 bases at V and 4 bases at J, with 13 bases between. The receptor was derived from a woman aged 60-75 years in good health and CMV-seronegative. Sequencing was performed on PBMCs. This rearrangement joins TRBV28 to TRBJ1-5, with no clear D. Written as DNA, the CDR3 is TGTGCCAGCAGCTCAATGGCAAAAAATCAGCCCCAGCATTTT. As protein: CASSSMAKNQPQHF.